One and the same sample provided the 5 T cell receptor beta chains below, sequenced in a study of chemoradiotherapy in HPV16-positive cancers. Profiled with immunoSEQ multiplex PCR; TCRdb holds only in-frame clones, not every one. Among over 10,000 clones, 60% to 85% were seen once, and the ten largest hold about 7%. The specimen was taken from a patient who underwent chemoradiotherapy. The source of these receptors is a human donor with HPV-associated anogenital cancer.

This sequence joins TRBV7-9 and TRBJ1-1; D unclear. This CDR3 region has 11 residues. Germline lookup yields CDR1 SEHNR and CDR2 FQNEAQ (reference sequence). V shed 3 bases and J shed 4 bases, with 3 bases lying between them. CDR3 in amino acids: CASSLGTEAFF. DNA of the CDR3: TGTGCCAGCAGCTTGGGCACTGAAGCTTTCTTT.

The J gene is TRBJ1-1, the V gene TRBV18; D unclear. The CDR3 sequence is 14 residues long. Deletions cut 4 bases from V and 4 bases from J, with 13 bases between. The germline V gene encodes CDR1 KGHSH and CDR2 LQKENI. The CDR3 coding sequence is TGTGCCAGCTCACAAGCGTCGGTATCCACTGAAGCTTTCTTT. Protein product: CASSQASVSTEAFF.

The chain couples TRBV29-1 to TRBJ1-4; D is uncertain. The CDR3 has 12 amino acids. Germline CDR1 reads SQVTM; CDR2 reads ANQGSEA. V lost 7 bases to trimming and J lost 4 bases, with 10 bases between them. The CDR3 spells CSALALNEKLFF. CDR3 bases: TGCAGCGCCCTAGCTCTTAATGAAAAACTGTTTTTT. The full variable domain, its missing parts supplied by reference TRBV29-1 and TRBJ1-4, is SAVISQKPSRDICQRGTSLTIQCQVDSQVTMMFWYRQQPGQSLTLIATANQGSEATYESGFVIDKFPISRPNLTFSTLTVSNMSPEDSSIYLCSALALNEKLFFGSGTQLSVL.

V and J are TRBV18 and TRBJ2-7; no firm D call. V was cut by 2 bases and J by 7 bases, with 18 bases left in between. The germline V gene encodes CDR1 KGHSH and CDR2 LQKENI. The CDR3 totals 15 residues. Here the CDR3 reads CASSPSASQRLEQYF. The CDR3 region has the DNA TGTGCCAGCTCACCATCGGCCTCACAACGTTTGGAGCAGTACTTC.

The V gene is TRBV28, the J gene TRBJ1-1, with D possibly being TRBD1 (6 bases). Germline loops: CDR1 MDHEN, CDR2 SYDVKM. This CDR3 comprises 13 residues. V shed 3 bases and J shed 5 bases, with 10 bases lying between them. The CDR3 protein is CASSLVGGTEAFF. DNA for the CDR3: TGTGCCAGCAGTTTGGTAGGGGGAACTGAAGCTTTCTTT.